The 11 T cell receptor beta chains reported below all come from one sample, sequenced in a study of blood T cell repertoires in COVID-19. Profiled with immunoSEQ multiplex PCR; TCRdb holds only in-frame clones, not every one. The sample lists about 160,000 clones; 80% to 90% were seen once. Specimen: peripheral blood. Every receptor here comes from a man aged 80 or over with acute or convalescent COVID-19.

The chain couples TRBV5-1 to TRBJ2-5; 7 positions agree with TRBD1. This CDR3 region has 15 residues. The V gene's germline CDR1 is SGHRS and CDR2 YFSETQ. Trimming took 1 base from V and 1 from J; bases not matched to a gene: 4. This CDR3 is CASSLTRTGQETQYF. In nucleotides, the CDR3 is TGCGCCAGCAGCTTGACCCGGACAGGCCAAGAGACCCAGTACTTC.

This sequence joins TRBV2 and TRBJ1-4; D is perhaps TRBD1 (6 bases). Germline V gene sequence: CDR1 SNHLY, CDR2 FYNNEI. Trimming left V 6 bases short and J 8 bases short, with 13 bases between. The CDR3 is 13 residues long. The CDR3 nucleotides are TGTGCCAGCAGAGCTACCGGACAGGAAAAACTGTTTTTT. Translated, it gives CASRATGQEKLFF.

The chain is built from TRBV5-4 and TRBJ2-3, with 8 bases fitting TRBD2. Germline V gives CDR1 SGHNT, CDR2 YYREEE (reference sequence). After removal of 1 base from V and 3 bases from J, the junction contained 10 bases not matched to a gene. This CDR3 region has 17 residues. The CDR3 DNA follows: TGTGCCAGCAGCTTGAAACGACCGGGACTAGGGACAGATACGCAGTATTTT. Residues: CASSLKRPGLGTDTQYF.

The genes are TRBV2 and TRBJ2-2; 9 nucleotides agree with TRBD1. In germline, CDR1 is SNHLY, CDR2 FYNNEI. With 5 bases clipped from V and 4 bases from J, the junction kept 5 bases outside the gene matches. This CDR3 spans 15 amino acids. The CDR3 is CASSFETGGTGELFF. The CDR3 DNA reads TGTGCCAGCAGTTTTGAGACAGGGGGCACCGGGGAGCTGTTTTTT. The full variable domain, its missing parts supplied by reference TRBV2 and TRBJ2-2, is EPEVTQTPSHQVTQMGQEVILRCVPISNHLYFYWYRQILGQKVEFLVSFYNNEISEKSEIFDDQFSVERPDGSNFTLKIRSTKLEDSAMYFCASSFETGGTGELFFGEGSRLTVL.

This chain uses TRBV14 with TRBJ2-7; 7 bases align to TRBD2. Germline CDR1 is SGHDN and CDR2 is FVKESK. J gave up 6 bases and V 2 bases, and 4 bases lay outside the gene matches. CDR3 length: 13 amino acids. In DNA form, the CDR3 reads TGTGCCAGCAGCCAAATTACTAGCGCCGAGCAGTACTTC. Its protein product is CASSQITSAEQYF.

The chain links TRBV19 to TRBJ2-3; 12 bases map to TRBD2. CDR1 is LNHDA and CDR2 is SQIVND in the germline V gene (reference sequence). CDR3 length: 17 residues. Trimming at V came to 4 bases and at J to 2 bases, leaving 7 bases not matched to a gene. The CDR3 coding sequence is TGTGCCAGTAGTACCCCGGGACTAGCGGGCAACACAGATACGCAGTATTTT. Its translation is CASSTPGLAGNTDTQYF.

The V and J genes are TRBV11-2 and TRBJ1-6; D unresolved. Germline CDR1 reads SGHAT; CDR2 reads FQNNGV. The germline V and J ends were trimmed by 5 bases and 14 bases, with 13 bases remaining between them. The CDR3 sequence is 12 residues long. The CDR3 nucleotides are TGTGCCAGCAGCACTAGGACTGACACCCTCCACTTT. As protein: CASSTRTDTLHF.

Worth noting for this clone: In the same sample, other DNA sequences code for this CDR3. The chain recombines TRBV3-1 (or the pseudogene TRBV3-2) with TRBJ1-1, with D hard to call. The CDR3 is 14 residues long. Germline values: CDR1 LGHDT, CDR2 YNNKEL (reference sequence). Between the trimmed V and J ends, which lost 1 base and 2 bases, there was a span of 8 bases. This chain's CDR3 is CASSQVSGNTEAFF. Here the CDR3 DNA reads TGTGCCAGCAGCCAAGTGTCAGGAAACACTGAAGCTTTCTTT.

This chain uses TRBV5-5 with TRBJ2-7, with D tentatively TRBD1 (5 bases). The V and J ends lost 0 bases and 2 bases respectively, with 9 bases between them. This CDR3 is 14 amino acids long. CDR1 SGHKS and CDR2 YYEKEE come from the germline V gene (reference sequence). CDR3 amino acids: CASSLVVRAYEQYF. The CDR3 DNA is TGTGCCAGCAGCTTGGTCGTCAGGGCCTACGAGCAGTACTTC.

The V gene is TRBV29-1, the J gene TRBJ1-2, with a tentative D call TRBD1 (5 bases). Deletions cut 4 bases from V and 10 bases from J, with 19 bases between. The CDR3 loop spans 13 amino acids. The germline CDR1 and CDR2 sequences are SQVTM and ANQGSEA. Written as DNA, the CDR3 is TGCAGCGTTGGGATGACAGCTTATGTTGACTACACCTTC. It encodes CSVGMTAYVDYTF.

This rearrangement joins TRBV5-6 to TRBJ1-2; D is possibly TRBD1 (5 bases). The CDR3 is made up of 16 amino acids. The V gene's germline CDR1 is SGHDT and CDR2 YYEEEE. Trimming shortened V by 6 bases and J by 2 bases, and 20 bases separated the two germline ends. This CDR3 reads CASKGPRGDSNYGYTF. CDR3 DNA: TGTGCCAGCAAAGGCCCCCGGGGGGACTCAAACTATGGCTACACCTTC.